This T cell receptor (beta chain) was profiled in a study of blood T cell repertoires in COVID-19. Study-level information: Researchers got acute and convalescent COVID-19 samples from the United States, Italy and Spain. The cDNA or gDNA used as material had been derived from T cells, B-cell-depleted T cells, or PBMCs.

Authors' analysis steps: Scientists estimated how many nucleated cells there were by amplifying reference gene primers. TCRdb's table, derived via immunoSEQ multiplex PCR, lists solely in-frame clones and lacks some. V and J calls and clone size are as listed in that table; D and trimming were resolved from the DNA. This sample has roughly 140,000 clones, with roughly 85% found just once. The receptor was isolated from a middle-aged man with acute or convalescent COVID-19. Material: peripheral blood.

The DNA for the CDR3 is TGTGCCAGTCGTGTGAGACAGGGGAATTCACCCCTCCACTTT. Protein product: CASRVRQGNSPLHF. This chain joins TRBV28 and TRBJ1-6, with 8 bases lining up with TRBD1. The CDR3 is 14 amino acids. Looked up from germline, CDR1 is MDHEN and CDR2 is SYDVKM. The V gene end was trimmed by 9 bases and the J gene end by 7 bases; junction bases not matched to a gene: 8.